A selection of T cell receptor beta chains follows, all from one sample in a study of blood T cells in healthy people across ages. Using its own MiXCR run on the 5' RACE reads, TCRdb lists one record per CDR3 protein. Seen here are more than 1,000,000 distinct CDR3 sequences, approximately 25% observed once, and the top ten hold around 0.7%. The data also belong to a second study, concerning T cells of mothers and their children.

The sample comprised blood. Every receptor here comes from a girl aged 2-9 years in good health. Each CDR3 is given with its conserved first and last residue. The D gene is left open where the match is weak. Expanded clones get a size class; other rows say once, few or many, or leave the size out.

D	V	J	length	size	DNA	CDR3
NA	TRBV6-1	TRBJ2-2	15	once	TGTGCCAGCAGTGAAGACGCAGGGGACTCCGGGGAGCTGTTTTTT	CASSEDAGDSGELFF
NA	TRBV4-1	TRBJ1-4	14	few	TGCGCCAGCAGCCCCGGGAAGGCGACGGAGAAACTGTTTTTT	CASSPGKATEKLFF
TRBD1	TRBV29-1	TRBJ2-2	14	NA	TGCAGCGTGCAACGGGACAGGGGAACCGGGGAGCTGTTTTTT	CSVQRDRGTGELFF
NA	TRBV9	TRBJ1-3	15	NA	TGTGCCAGCAGCGCTAGCAGGAAAACCCGAAACACCACATATTTT	CASSASRKTRNTTYF
NA	TRBV29-1	TRBJ2-4	11	NA	TGCAGCGTTGTAAAAGGCCCAAGCTCGTACTTC	CSVVKGPSSYF
NA	TRBV9	TRBJ2-5	14	few	TGTGCCAGCAGCGCTCAGGGAATTTTGGAGACCCAGTACTTC	CASSAQGILETQYF
NA	TRBV5-1	TRBJ2-6	15	once	TGCGCCAGCAGCTTAGGATTCTCTGGGGCCAACGTCCCGACTTTC	CASSLGFSGANVPTF
NA	TRBV15	TRBJ2-5	15	NA	TGTGCCACCAGCAGAGAAGGCACATTAGGGAAGACCCAGTACTTC	CATSREGTLGKTQYF
NA	TRBV29-1	TRBJ2-7	12	NA	TGCAGCGTTGCGGACGCCCTTTACGAGCAGTACTTC	CSVADALYEQYF
NA	TRBV27	TRBJ2-5	17	few	TGTGCCAGCAGTTTATCGTGGAGTGCCGAGTACCAAGAGACCCAGTACTTC	CASSLSWSAEYQETQYF
NA	TRBV29-1	TRBJ1-1	15	NA	TGCAGCGTTCAGTCCTACAGGGATATGAACACTGAAGCTTTCTTT	CSVQSYRDMNTEAFF
TRBD1	TRBV6-2/TRBV6-3	TRBJ2-7	12	few	TGTGCCAGCAGTGAAACAGGGGAAGAGCAGTACTTC	CASSETGEEQYF
NA	TRBV7-9	TRBJ2-5	14	NA	TGTGCCAGCAGCGACGAACTTGCACAAGAGACCCAGTACTTC	CASSDELAQETQYF
NA	TRBV20-1	TRBJ2-1	16	few	TGCAGTGCTAGCGCTCTAGCGACGAGCTCCTACAATGAGCAGTTCTTC	CSASALATSSYNEQFF
NA	TRBV7-9	TRBJ1-2	14	NA	TGTGCCACCCTAGGTTTCGGGGATTTCTATGGCTACACCTTC	CATLGFGDFYGYTF
TRBD1	TRBV6-6	TRBJ2-1	15	few	TGTGCCAGCAGTCGAGAACACAGGGGCGCCAATGAGCAGTTCTTC	CASSREHRGANEQFF
TRBD2	TRBV29-1	TRBJ2-3	15	NA	TGCAGCGTTGGCCCAGCGCGGGGGTTGATGGATACGCAGTATTTT	CSVGPARGLMDTQYF
NA	TRBV29-1	TRBJ2-7	15	NA	TGCAGCGTTAAAAACAGGAAAATCTCCGACTACGAGCAGTACTTC	CSVKNRKISDYEQYF
NA	TRBV4-1	TRBJ2-1	13	few	TGCGCCAGCAGCCCGCCAGAGGGCCATGAGCAGTTCTTC	CASSPPEGHEQFF
NA	TRBV29-1	TRBJ2-7	12	NA	TGCAGCGTCCAGCCTCTCTACGAGGAGCAGTACTTC	CSVQPLYEEQYF
TRBD1	TRBV7-6	TRBJ2-4	14	few	TGTGCCAGCAGCCACGATCAGGGGGCAAACATTCAGTACTTC	CASSHDQGANIQYF
TRBD1	TRBV7-2	TRBJ1-2	15	NA	TGTGCCAGCAGCTCACAGGGGGCGTCCGCAGGGGGCTACACCTTC	CASSSQGASAGGYTF
TRBD1	TRBV15	TRBJ1-6	15	few	TGTGCCACCAGCAGAGATGGGACAGGAGGTTCACCCCTCCACTTT	CATSRDGTGGSPLHF